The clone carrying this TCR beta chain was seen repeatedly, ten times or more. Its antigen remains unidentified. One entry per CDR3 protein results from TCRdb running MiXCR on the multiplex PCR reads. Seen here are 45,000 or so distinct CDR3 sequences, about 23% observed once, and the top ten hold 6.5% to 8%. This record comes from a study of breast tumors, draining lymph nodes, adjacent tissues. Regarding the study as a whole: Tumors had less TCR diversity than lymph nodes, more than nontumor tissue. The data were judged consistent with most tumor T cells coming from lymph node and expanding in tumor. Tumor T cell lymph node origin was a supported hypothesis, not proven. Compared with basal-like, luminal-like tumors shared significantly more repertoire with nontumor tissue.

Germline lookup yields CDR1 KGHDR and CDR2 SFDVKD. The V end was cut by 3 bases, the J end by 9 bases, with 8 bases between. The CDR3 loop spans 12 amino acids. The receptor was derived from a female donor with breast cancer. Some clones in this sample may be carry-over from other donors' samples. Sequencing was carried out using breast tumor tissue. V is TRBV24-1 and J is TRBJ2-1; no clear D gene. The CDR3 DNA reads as TGTGCCACCAGTGATGTCCGGCCTGAGCAGTTCTTC. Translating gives CATSDVRPEQFF.